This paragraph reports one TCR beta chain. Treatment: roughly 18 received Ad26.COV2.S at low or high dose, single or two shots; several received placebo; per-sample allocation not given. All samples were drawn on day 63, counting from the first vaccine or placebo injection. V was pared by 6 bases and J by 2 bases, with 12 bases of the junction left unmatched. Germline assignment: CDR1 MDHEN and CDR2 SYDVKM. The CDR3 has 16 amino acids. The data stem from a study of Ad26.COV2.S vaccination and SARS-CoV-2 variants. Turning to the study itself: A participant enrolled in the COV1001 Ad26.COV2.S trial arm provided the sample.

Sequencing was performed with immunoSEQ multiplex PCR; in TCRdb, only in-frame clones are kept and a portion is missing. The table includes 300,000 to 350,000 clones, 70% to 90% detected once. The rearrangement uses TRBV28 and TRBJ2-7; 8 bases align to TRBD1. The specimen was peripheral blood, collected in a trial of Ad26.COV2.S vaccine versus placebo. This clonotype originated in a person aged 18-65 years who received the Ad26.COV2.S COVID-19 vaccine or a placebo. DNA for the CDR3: TGTGCCAGCAGCCCTGGGACAGGATTATTTACCTACGAGCAGTACTTC. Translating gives CASSPGTGLFTYEQYF.